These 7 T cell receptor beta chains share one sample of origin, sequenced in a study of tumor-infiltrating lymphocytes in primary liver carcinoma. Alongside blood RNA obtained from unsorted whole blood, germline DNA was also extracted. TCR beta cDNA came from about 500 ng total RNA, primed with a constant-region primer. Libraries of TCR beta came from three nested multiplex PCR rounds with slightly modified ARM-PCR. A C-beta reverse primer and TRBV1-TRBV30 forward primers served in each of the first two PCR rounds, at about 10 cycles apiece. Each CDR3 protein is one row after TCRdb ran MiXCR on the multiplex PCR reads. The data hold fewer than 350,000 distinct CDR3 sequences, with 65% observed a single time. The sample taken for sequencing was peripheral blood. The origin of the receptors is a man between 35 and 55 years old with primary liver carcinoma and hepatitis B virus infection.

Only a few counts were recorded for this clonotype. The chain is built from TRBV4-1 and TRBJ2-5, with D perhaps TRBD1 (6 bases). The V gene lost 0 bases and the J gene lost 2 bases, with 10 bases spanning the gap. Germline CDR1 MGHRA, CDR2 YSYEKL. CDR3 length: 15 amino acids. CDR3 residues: CASSQDRTAQETQYF. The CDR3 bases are TGCGCCAGCAGCCAAGATCGGACAGCTCAAGAGACCCAGTACTTC.

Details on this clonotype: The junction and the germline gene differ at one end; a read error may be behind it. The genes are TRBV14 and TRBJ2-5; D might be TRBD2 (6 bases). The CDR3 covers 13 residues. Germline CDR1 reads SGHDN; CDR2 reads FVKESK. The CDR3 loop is CAGSGAGREIQYF. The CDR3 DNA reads TGTGCCGGCAGTGGGGCAGGACGGGAGATCCAGTACTTC.

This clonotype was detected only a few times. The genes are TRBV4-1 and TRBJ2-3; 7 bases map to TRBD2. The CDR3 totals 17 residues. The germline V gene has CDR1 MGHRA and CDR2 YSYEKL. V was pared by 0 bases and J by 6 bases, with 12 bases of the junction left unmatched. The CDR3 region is CASSQEGGPEVGDTQYF. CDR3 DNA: TGCGCCAGCAGCCAAGAGGGAGGGCCTGAGGTTGGGGATACGCAGTATTTT.

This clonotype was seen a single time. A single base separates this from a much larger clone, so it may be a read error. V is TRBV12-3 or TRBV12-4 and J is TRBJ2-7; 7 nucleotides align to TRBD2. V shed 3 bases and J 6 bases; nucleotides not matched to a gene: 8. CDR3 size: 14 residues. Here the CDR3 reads CASSFNLTGGEQYF. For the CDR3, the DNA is TGTGCCAGCAGTTTTAACCTAACGGGAGGCGAGCAGTACTTC.

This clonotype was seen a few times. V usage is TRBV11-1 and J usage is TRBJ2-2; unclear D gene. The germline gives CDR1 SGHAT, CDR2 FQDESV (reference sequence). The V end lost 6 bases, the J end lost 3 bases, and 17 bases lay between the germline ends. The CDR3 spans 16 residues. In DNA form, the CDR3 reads TGTGCCAGCAGTTTACTCCCTGGGCGCGACACCGGGGAGCTGTTTTTT. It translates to CASSLLPGRDTGELFF.

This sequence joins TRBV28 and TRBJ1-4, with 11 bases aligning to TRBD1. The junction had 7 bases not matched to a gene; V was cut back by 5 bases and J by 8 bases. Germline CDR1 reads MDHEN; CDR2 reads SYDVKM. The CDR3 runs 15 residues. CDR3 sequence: CASSPGTGGDEKLFF. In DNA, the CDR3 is TGTGCCAGCAGTCCGGGGACAGGGGGGGACGAAAAACTGTTTTTT. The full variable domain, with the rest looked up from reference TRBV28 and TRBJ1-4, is DVKVTQSSRYLVKRTGEKVFLECVQDMDHENMFWYRQDPGLGLRLIYFSYDVKMKEKGDIPEGYSVSREKKERFSLILESASTNQTSMYLCASSPGTGGDEKLFFGSGTQLSVL.

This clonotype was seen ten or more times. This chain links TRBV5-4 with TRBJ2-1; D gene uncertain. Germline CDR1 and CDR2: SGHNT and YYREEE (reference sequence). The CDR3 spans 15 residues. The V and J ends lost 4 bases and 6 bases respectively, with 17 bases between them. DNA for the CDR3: TGTGCCAGCAGCCCTTCCAGGATTCCCTTCAATGAGCAGTTCTTC. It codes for CASSPSRIPFNEQFF. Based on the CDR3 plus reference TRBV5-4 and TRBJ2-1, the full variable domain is ETGVTQSPTHLIKTRGQQVTLRCSSQSGHNTVSWYQQALGQGPQFIFQYYREEENGRGNFPPRFSGLQFPNYSSELNVNALELDDSALYLCASSPSRIPFNEQFFGPGTRLTVL.